Listed below are T cell receptor beta chains from one sample, sequenced in a study of identifying expanded T cells in peripheral blood. Here immunoSEQ multiplex PCR was the method, and the copy in TCRdb shows in-frame clones only, minus some. In the table there are roughly 100,000 clones, roughly 91% of which are singletons. Material for sequencing was blood. These receptors were obtained from a person between 18 and 75 years old in good health. The CDR3 runs from the conserved cysteine through the conserved F or W. A D gene is named only where the DNA matches it firmly. Size tells how often a clone was seen (once, few, many) or the class of an expanded clone, and some rows leave it out.

j_call	clone_size	v_call	d_call	cdr3_aa	cdr3_nt
TRBJ1-4	.	TRBV7-2	.	CASSLQGSNEKLFF	TGTGCCAGCAGCCTACAGGGCTCTAATGAAAAACTGTTTTTT
TRBJ2-1	.	TRBV15	.	CATSRDRGSSYNEQFF	TGTGCCACCAGCAGAGATAGGGGGAGCTCCTACAATGAGCAGTTCTTC
TRBJ2-3	.	TRBV5-6	.	CATSELTTDTQYF	TGTGCCACCTCGGAGCTCACCACAGATACGCAGTATTTT
TRBJ2-1	.	TRBV19	TRBD1	CASSMGQLYVWKQFF	TGTGCCAGTAGTATGGGACAGCTATACGTTTGGAAGCAGTTCTTC
TRBJ2-1	.	TRBV20-1	TRBD2	CSAGLHNEQFF	TGCAGTGCGGGACTACACAATGAGCAGTTCTTC
TRBJ1-5	.	TRBV19	TRBD1	CASSGTGLNQPQHF	TGTGCCAGTAGTGGGACAGGACTTAATCAGCCCCAGCATTTT
TRBJ1-6	once	TRBV5-5	.	CASSLERGSYNSPLHF	TGTGCCAGCAGCTTGGAAAGGGGGTCCTATAATTCACCCCTCCACTTT
TRBJ1-2	.	TRBV28	.	CASRDGSLAYGYTF	TGTGCCAGCCGTGATGGGTCCCTTGCCTATGGCTACACCTTC
TRBJ1-1	.	TRBV6-6	.	CASSYQGYLNTEAFF	TGTGCCAGCAGTTACCAAGGGTACCTTAACACTGAAGCTTTCTTT
TRBJ1-2	.	TRBV5-4	.	CASSPGGVVDGYTF	TGTGCCAGCAGCCCTGGGGGGGTAGTTGATGGCTACACCTTC
TRBJ2-3	.	TRBV30	.	CAWKRVRGRDTQYF	TGTGCCTGGAAAAGGGTCAGGGGCAGGGATACGCAGTATTTT
TRBJ2-4	.	TRBV10-3	TRBD2	CAISDGTKLAKNIQYF	TGTGCCATCAGTGATGGGACTAAACTAGCCAAAAACATTCAGTACTTC
TRBJ1-5	.	TRBV5-4	.	CASSLAGPDQPQHF	TGTGCCAGCAGCTTGGCAGGGCCCGATCAGCCCCAGCATTTT
TRBJ2-3	.	TRBV7-2	.	CASSQGLLYTDTQYF	TGTGCCAGCAGCCAGGGACTGCTCTACACAGATACGCAGTATTTT
TRBJ1-2	.	TRBV2	.	CASSRGRAGGYGYTF	TGTGCCAGCAGTCGGGGTCGGGCCGGCGGCTATGGCTACACCTTC